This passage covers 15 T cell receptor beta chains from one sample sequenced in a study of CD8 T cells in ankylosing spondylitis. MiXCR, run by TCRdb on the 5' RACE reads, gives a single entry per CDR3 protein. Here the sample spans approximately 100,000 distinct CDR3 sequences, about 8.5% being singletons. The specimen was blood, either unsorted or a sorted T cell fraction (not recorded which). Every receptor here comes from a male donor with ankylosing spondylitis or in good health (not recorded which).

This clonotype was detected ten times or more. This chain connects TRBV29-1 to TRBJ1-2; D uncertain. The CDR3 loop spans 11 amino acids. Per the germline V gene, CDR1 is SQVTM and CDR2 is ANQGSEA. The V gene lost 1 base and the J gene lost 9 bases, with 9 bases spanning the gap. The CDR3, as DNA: TGCAGCGTTGAAGTGTCTGCGAGCTACACCTTC. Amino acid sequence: CSVEVSASYTF.

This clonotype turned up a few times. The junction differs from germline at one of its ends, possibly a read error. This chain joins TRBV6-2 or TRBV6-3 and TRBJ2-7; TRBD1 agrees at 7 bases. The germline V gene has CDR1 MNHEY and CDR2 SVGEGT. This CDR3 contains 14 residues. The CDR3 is CASSYSTRTGSALF. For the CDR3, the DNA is TGTGCCAGCAGTTACTCCACGAGGACAGGCTCAGCCCTTTTC.

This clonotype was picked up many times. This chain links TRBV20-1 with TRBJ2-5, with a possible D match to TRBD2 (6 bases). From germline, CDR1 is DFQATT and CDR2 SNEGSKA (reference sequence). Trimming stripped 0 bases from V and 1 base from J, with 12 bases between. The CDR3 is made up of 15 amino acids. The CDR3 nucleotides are TGCAGTGCTAGAGATCGGAGGCGGGGCCAAGAGACCCAGTACTTC. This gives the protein CSARDRRRGQETQYF.

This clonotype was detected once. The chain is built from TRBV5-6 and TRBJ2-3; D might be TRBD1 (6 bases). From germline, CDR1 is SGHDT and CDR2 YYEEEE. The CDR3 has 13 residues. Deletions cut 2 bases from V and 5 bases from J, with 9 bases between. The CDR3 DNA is TGTGCCAGCAGCTTAGAGGACAGAGATACGCAGTATTTT. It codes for CASSLEDRDTQYF.

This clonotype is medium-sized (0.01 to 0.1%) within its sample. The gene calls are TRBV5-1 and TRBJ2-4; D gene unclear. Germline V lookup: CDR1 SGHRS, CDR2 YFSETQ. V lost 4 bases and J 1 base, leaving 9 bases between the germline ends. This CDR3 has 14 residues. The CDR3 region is CASSLELAKNIQYF. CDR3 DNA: TGCGCCAGCAGCCTGGAACTGGCCAAAAACATTCAGTACTTC.

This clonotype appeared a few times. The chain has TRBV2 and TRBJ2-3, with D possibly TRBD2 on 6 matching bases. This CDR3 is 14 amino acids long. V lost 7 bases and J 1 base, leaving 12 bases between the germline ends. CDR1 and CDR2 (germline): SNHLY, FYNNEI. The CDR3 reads CASTRGTGTDTQYF. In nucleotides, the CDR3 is TGTGCCAGCACCCGCGGGACGGGCACAGATACGCAGTATTTT. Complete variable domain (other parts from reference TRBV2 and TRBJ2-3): EPEVTQTPSHQVTQMGQEVILRCVPISNHLYFYWYRQILGQKVEFLVSFYNNEISEKSEIFDDQFSVERPDGSNFTLKIRSTKLEDSAMYFCASTRGTGTDTQYFGPGTRLTVL.

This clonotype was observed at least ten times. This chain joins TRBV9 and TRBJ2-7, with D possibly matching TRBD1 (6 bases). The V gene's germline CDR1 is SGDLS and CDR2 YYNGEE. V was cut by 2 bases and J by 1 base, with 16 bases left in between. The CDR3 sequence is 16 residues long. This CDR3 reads CASSVYRDVPSYEQYF. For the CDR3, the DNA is TGTGCCAGCAGCGTTTACAGGGACGTCCCTTCCTACGAGCAGTACTTC.

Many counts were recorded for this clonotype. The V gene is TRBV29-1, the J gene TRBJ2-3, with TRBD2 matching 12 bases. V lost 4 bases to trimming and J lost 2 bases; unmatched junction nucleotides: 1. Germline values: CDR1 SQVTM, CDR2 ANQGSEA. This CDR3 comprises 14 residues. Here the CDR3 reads CSVGTSGNTDTQYF. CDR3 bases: TGCAGCGTTGGGACTAGCGGGAACACAGATACGCAGTATTTT.

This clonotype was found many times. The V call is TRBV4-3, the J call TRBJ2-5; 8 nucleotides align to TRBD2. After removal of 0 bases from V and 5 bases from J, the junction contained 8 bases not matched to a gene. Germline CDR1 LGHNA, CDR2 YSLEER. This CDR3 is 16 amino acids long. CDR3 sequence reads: CASSQDLGLALETQYF. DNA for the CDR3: TGCGCCAGCAGCCAAGACTTAGGACTAGCTTTGGAGACCCAGTACTTC.

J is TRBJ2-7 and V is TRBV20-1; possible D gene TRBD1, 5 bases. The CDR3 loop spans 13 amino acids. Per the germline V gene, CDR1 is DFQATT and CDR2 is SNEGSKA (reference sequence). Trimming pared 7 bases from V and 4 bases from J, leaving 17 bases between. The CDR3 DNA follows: TGCAGTGGTAAGGACCCAGGGTTGTACGAGCAGTACTTC. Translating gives CSGKDPGLYEQYF.

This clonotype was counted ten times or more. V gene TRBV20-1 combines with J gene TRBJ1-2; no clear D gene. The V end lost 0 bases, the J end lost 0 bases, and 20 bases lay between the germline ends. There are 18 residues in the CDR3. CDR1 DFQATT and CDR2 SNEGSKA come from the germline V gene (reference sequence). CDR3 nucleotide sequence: TGCAGTGCTAGAGATCGCGGGATGCCTACACGGGCTAACTATGGCTACACCTTC. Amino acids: CSARDRGMPTRANYGYTF.

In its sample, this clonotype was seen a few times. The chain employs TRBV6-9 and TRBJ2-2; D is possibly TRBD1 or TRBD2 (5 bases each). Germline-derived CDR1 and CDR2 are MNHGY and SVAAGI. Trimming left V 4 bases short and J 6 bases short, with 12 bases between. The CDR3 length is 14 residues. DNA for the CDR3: TGTGCCAGCAGTTTATTCGGGACCCCCGGGGAGCTGTTTTTT. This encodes CASSLFGTPGELFF.

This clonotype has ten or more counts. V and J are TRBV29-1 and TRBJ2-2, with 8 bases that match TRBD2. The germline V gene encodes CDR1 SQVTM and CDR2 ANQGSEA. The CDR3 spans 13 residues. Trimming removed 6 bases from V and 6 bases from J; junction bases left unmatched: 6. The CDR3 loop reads CSVGRRGAGELFF. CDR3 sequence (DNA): TGCAGCGTGGGGCGGCGGGGGGCCGGGGAGCTGTTTTTT.

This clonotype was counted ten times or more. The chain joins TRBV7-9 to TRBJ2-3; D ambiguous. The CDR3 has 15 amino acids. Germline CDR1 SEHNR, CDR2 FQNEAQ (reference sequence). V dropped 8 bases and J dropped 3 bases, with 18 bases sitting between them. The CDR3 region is CASRRDPWGTDTQYF. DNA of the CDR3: TGTGCCAGCCGGCGAGACCCGTGGGGAACAGATACGCAGTATTTT.

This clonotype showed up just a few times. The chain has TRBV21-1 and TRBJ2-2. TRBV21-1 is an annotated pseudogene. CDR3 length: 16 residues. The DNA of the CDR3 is TGTGCCAGCAGCAAAGGGCCCTCTCTAGGCACCGGGGAGCTGTTTTTT. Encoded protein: CASSKGPSLGTGELFF.